A single TCR beta chain is shown here with its context. Its antigen is still unknown. Germline V lookup: CDR1 SGHDT, CDR2 YYEEEE. Trimming removed 4 bases from V and 0 bases from J; junction bases left unmatched: 4. This CDR3 is built from 16 residues. 13 Jbeta primers and 60 Vbeta primers were used for the PCR. Authors' analysis steps: Approximately 78 million unique TCR beta chains, roughly 11 million of them shared, were counted by a later analysis. Clones were read by immunoSEQ multiplex PCR, and TCRdb kept only the in-frame ones, dropping some. Clone size and the V and J calls come from that table; the DNA yielded D and trimming. The sample lists around 150,000 clones; just over 75% were seen once. This sample was taken from a study of cytomegalovirus exposure and HLA in healthy donors. Study background: HLA-typed donors contributed 65 million to 95 million unique TCRs, which were held in an early data release. Overall study results and limits: Later analysis associated a missense DCLRE1C variant with TCR beta V- and J-gene trimming.

The TCR originated in a middle-aged woman in good health and CMV-seronegative. The chain combines TRBV5-6 with TRBJ2-3; 11 positions agree with TRBD2. The sample was PBMCs. CDR3 loop: CASSPLAGGSTDTQYF. CDR3 sequence (DNA): TGTGCCAGCAGCCCATTAGCGGGAGGGAGCACAGATACGCAGTATTTT.